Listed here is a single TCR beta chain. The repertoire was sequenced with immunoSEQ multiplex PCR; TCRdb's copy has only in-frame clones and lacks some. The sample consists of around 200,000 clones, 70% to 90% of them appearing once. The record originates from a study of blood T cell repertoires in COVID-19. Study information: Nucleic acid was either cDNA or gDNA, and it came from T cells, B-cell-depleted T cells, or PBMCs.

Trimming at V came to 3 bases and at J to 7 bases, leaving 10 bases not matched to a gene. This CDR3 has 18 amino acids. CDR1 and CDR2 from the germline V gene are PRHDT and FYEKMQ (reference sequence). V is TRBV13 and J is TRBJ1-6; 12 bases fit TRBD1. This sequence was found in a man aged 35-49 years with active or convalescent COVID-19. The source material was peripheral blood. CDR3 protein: CASSLGQGAVRGNSPLHF. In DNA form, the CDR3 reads TGTGCCAGCAGCTTGGGACAGGGGGCGGTTCGGGGAAATTCACCCCTCCACTTT.